Below, 2 T cell receptor beta chains from the same sample are listed, as sequenced in a study of blood T cell repertoires in COVID-19 (TCRdb year 2020). Library preparation employed the immunoSEQ multiplex PCR assay. TCRdb mirrors the immuneACCESS table, restricted to in-frame sequences. Some clones are absent from its copies; in checked studies, under half trace to an unresolved V gene, and the reason for the others is unknown. A total of 180,000 or so clones appear in this sample, 65% to 90% of them only once. Of the sample, roughly 8.2% is held by the ten largest clones. Material for sequencing was peripheral blood. The receptors here all came from a man between 60 and 75 years old with acute or convalescent COVID-19.

The V call is TRBV11-3, the J call TRBJ2-1, with 11 bases that match TRBD2. The CDR3 has 17 amino acids. V lost 1 base, J lost 2 bases, and 4 bases stayed unmatched. The germline gives CDR1 SGHNT, CDR2 YENEEA. CDR3 nucleotides: TGTGCCAGCAGCTTAGGCGGGGGACTAGCGGCCTACAATGAGCAGTTCTTC. Translation: CASSLGGGLAAYNEQFF. Combining the CDR3 with reference TRBV11-3 and TRBJ2-1 gives the whole variable domain EAGVVQSPRYKIIEKKQPVAFWCNPISGHNTLYWYLQNLGQGPELLIRYENEEAVDDSQLPKDRFSAERLKGVDSTLKIQPAELGDSAVYLCASSLGGGLAAYNEQFFGPGTRLTVL.

The V and J genes are TRBV28 and TRBJ1-3; 8 positions agree with TRBD1. With 4 bases clipped from V and 4 bases from J, the junction kept 3 bases outside the gene matches. The germline V gene encodes CDR1 MDHEN and CDR2 SYDVKM. The CDR3 spans 14 residues. The CDR3 DNA follows: TGTGCCAGCAGTTCGACAGGGGAGGGAAACACCATATATTTT. Its protein product is CASSSTGEGNTIYF.